This T cell receptor beta chain was sequenced during a study of shared clonotypes between healthy human individuals. Clones were read by immunoSEQ multiplex PCR, and TCRdb kept only the in-frame ones, dropping some. Of over a million clones in the sample, approximately 96% are singletons; the top ten hold roughly 1.2%. Germline V lookup: CDR1 GTSNPN, CDR2 SVGIG (reference sequence). V shed 0 bases and J shed 5 bases, with 16 bases lying between them. CDR3 length equals 15 residues. The chain links TRBV30 to TRBJ1-2; no reliable D call. Specimen: naive CD4+ T cells sorted from blood. Subset specified: CD45RA+ positively selected. The sequence was collected from a man aged 30-40 years in good health. CDR3 sequence: CAWSVLGIAPYGYTF. CDR3 DNA: TGTGCCTGGAGTGTCTTGGGGATAGCGCCTTATGGCTACACCTTC.